A selection of T cell receptor beta chains follows, all from one sample in a study of T cell changes during pregnancy in multiple sclerosis. Sequencing used immunoSEQ multiplex PCR; TCRdb keeps in-frame clones, though not all of them. The sample lists approximately 30,000 clones; about nine tenths were seen once. Sequencing used CD8+ T cells from peripheral blood mononuclear cells, obtained in the second trimester of pregnancy. The receptor set was obtained from a female donor with multiple sclerosis, enrolled in a pregnancy study. The CDR3 runs from the conserved cysteine through the conserved F or W. A D gene is named only where the DNA matches it firmly. The size field is filled for only some rows; it gives once, few, many or a size class.

len,j_gene,abundance,d_gene,v_gene,CDR3aa,CDR3nt
14,TRBJ2-7,.,.,TRBV5-1,CASSFFTGSYEQYF,TGCGCCAGCAGCTTTTTCACAGGGTCCTACGAGCAGTACTTC
15,TRBJ1-1,once,.,TRBV4-2,CASSQEEGEPGEAFF,TGTGCCAGCAGCCAAGAAGAGGGGGAGCCCGGTGAAGCTTTCTTT
15,TRBJ2-7,.,TRBD1,TRBV15,CATSTKRQGSYEQYF,TGTGCCACCAGCACGAAGCGACAGGGCTCCTACGAGCAGTACTTC
18,TRBJ2-3,few,TRBD2,TRBV4-3,CASSQASLTSGVLDTQYF,TGCGCCAGCAGCCAAGCTTCCCTGACTAGCGGGGTTCTAGATACGCAGTATTTT
14,TRBJ2-7,.,TRBD2,TRBV6-5,CASSYSGEGREQYF,TGTGCCAGCAGTTACTCGGGGGAGGGCCGGGAGCAGTACTTC
14,TRBJ2-1,.,TRBD2,TRBV6-4,CASSGLAGGNEQFF,TGTGCCAGCAGTGGACTAGCGGGGGGGAATGAGCAGTTCTTC
18,TRBJ2-2,once,TRBD1,TRBV5-5,CASSTPGTGVGRTGELFF,TGTGCCAGCAGCACACCCGGGACAGGGGTGGGCAGAACCGGGGAGCTGTTTTTT
16,TRBJ1-3,.,.,TRBV4-1,CASSQVPLAGGNTIYF,TGCGCCAGCAGCCAAGTGCCGTTGGCAGGTGGAAACACCATATATTTT
19,TRBJ1-6,.,.,TRBV4-1,CASSQLGGRKGTWNSPLHF,TGCGCCAGCAGCCAATTGGGGGGACGGAAGGGGACCTGGAATTCACCCCTCCACTTT
16,TRBJ1-4,.,.,TRBV28,CASSLIGRVLNEKLFF,TGTGCCAGCAGTTTAATTGGCAGGGTCTTAAATGAAAAACTGTTTTTT
13,TRBJ1-2,.,.,TRBV7-9,CASSTERGYGYTF,TGTGCCAGCAGCACCGAACGAGGCTATGGCTACACCTTC
16,TRBJ2-1,.,TRBD1,TRBV4-1,CASSHAGTGGNNEQFF,TGCGCCAGCAGCCATGCCGGGACAGGGGGAAACAATGAGCAGTTCTTC
15,TRBJ2-1,once,TRBD2,TRBV5-4,CASSLGGLVRGEQFF,TGTGCCAGCAGCTTGGGGGGACTAGTAAGGGGAGAGCAGTTCTTC
14,TRBJ2-5,.,.,TRBV7-9,CASSLRGDRETQYF,TGTGCCAGCAGTCTCCGGGGGGACAGGGAGACCCAGTACTTC
14,TRBJ2-6,.,.,TRBV5-4,CASSLSGGANVLTF,TGTGCCAGCAGCCTCTCGGGGGGGGCCAACGTCCTGACTTTC
14,TRBJ2-3,.,.,TRBV6-5,CATRLAGSVDTQYF,TGTGCCACCCGACTGGCGGGGTCGGTAGATACGCAGTATTTT
17,TRBJ2-3,once,TRBD1,TRBV7-9,CASSLGDSDPSTDTQYF,TGTGCCAGCAGCTTAGGGGACAGCGACCCTAGCACAGATACGCAGTATTTT
11,TRBJ1-1,once,TRBD1,TRBV27,CATGDRGKAFF,TGTGCCACCGGGGACAGGGGAAAAGCTTTCTTT
14,TRBJ2-3,.,TRBD2,TRBV5-1,CASSLAGGTDTQYF,TGCGCCAGCAGCTTGGCGGGGGGGACAGATACGCAGTATTTT
16,TRBJ1-6,.,.,TRBV28,CASRDSGRPYNSPLHF,TGTGCCAGTAGGGACTCCGGGCGGCCCTATAATTCACCCCTCCACTTT
13,TRBJ1-1,.,.,TRBV9,CASSPFRATEAFF,TGTGCCAGCAGCCCATTTCGAGCCACTGAAGCTTTCTTT
13,TRBJ1-5,few,.,TRBV7-8,CASSLGAGQPQHF,TGTGCCAGCAGCTTAGGGGCGGGACAGCCCCAGCATTTT
14,TRBJ1-1,.,TRBD1,TRBV7-8,CASSETGGWPEAFF,TGTGCCAGCAGCGAAACAGGGGGATGGCCTGAAGCTTTCTTT
15,TRBJ1-2,.,TRBD1,TRBV4-3,CASSLTGTGFYGYTF,TGCGCCAGCAGCCTAACTGGGACAGGGTTTTATGGCTACACCTTC
15,TRBJ1-2,.,TRBD1,TRBV29-1,CSVEGLGTGLYGYTF,TGCAGCGTTGAAGGATTGGGGACAGGATTATATGGCTACACCTTC
18,TRBJ1-5,few,TRBD1,TRBV7-9,CASSLVGQGFYSNQPQHF,TGTGCCAGCAGCTTAGTGGGACAGGGGTTCTATAGCAATCAGCCCCAGCATTTT